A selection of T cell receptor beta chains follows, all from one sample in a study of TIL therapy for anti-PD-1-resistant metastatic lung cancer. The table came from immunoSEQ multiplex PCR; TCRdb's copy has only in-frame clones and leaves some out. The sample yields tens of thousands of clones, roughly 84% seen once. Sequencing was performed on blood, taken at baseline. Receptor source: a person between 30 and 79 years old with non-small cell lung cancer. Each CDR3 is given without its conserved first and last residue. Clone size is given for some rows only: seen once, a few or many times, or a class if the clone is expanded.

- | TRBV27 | ASSQGQNQPQH
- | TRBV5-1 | ASSLVPGPGNEQF
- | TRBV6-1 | ASSEAQFNQPQH
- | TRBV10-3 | AISESPDGHPNEKLF
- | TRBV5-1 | ASGTTTNNEQF
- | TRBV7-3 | ASSRAGGIQETQY
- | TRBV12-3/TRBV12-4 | ASSSIENYGYT
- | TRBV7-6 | ASSWNGQDGYT
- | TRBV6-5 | ATLGGGSGANVLT
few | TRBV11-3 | ASSIGTGSTDTQY
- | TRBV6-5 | ASSLTFTNEKLF
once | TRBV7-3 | ASSNTRGDGYT
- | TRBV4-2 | ASRIRDGTSYEQY
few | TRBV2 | ASSATWDRGNSPLH
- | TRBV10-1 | ASSESSRVGDEQY
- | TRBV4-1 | ASSQQGGQPQH
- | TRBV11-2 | ASSLSRGHSPLH
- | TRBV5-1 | ASSPDRGPYNEQF
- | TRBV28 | ASSSASGSYNEQF
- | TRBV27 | ASSSQGGNTEAF
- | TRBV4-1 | ASSHATAGLAGLKTYNEQF
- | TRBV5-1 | ASRGQFQETQY
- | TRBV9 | ASSVVADFYYTQY
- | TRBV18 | ASSKSDTGELF
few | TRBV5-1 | ASSLGPGQAYEQY
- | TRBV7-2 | ASSLYGTEAF
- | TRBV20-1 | SALQDKGYT
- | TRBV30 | AWSQRTDYNEQF
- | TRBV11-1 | ASSLQIKNTEAF
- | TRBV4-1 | ASSQDTSPLH
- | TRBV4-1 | ASSQVLWTQGHEQY
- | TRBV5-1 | ASSSGQGPEQF
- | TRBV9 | ASSPPSGTEAF
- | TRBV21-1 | ASSKAGATNTDTQY
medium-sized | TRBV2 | ASSEVAGGRTNTGELF
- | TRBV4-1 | ASSRPKGGNTDTQY
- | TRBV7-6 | ASSLERGPDEQY
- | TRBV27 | ASSFLTGQGTYNEQF
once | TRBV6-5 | ASSEGYPTDTQY
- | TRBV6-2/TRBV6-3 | ASIPGPGDSYNEQF
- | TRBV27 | ASSLMGAGHTGELF
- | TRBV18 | ASSPPGKGQF
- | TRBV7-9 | ASSPKGQGYGYT
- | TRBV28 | ASSSPGLAAGNEQF
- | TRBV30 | AWKRTYEQY
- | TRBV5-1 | ASSSREPRTDTQY
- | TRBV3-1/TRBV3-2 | ASSLGGGAYSYEQY
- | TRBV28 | ASSPGTSRGETQY
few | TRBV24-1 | ATSDLGGNFYGYT
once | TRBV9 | ASSVRQGKNTGELF
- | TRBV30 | AWSLPGQAYEQY
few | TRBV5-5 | ASSLAIGVTGELF
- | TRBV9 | ASSVDAGGNTGELF
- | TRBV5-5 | ASSPQSMLNTEAF
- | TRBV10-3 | AIRDAGTSGIKD